This T cell receptor (beta chain) derives from a study of CD8+ T cells in alopecia areata. In the study overall: Tofacitinib therapy took 6 to 18 months; 6 months off drug came after.

RNA extraction was followed by reverse transcription into cDNA, which acted as the sequencing template. Clones were sequenced by immunoSEQ multiplex PCR, and TCRdb holds only the in-frame ones, with some missing. The table records some 120,000 clones, 58% of them present only once. Germline V CDR1 and CDR2: SEHNR, FQNEAQ (reference sequence). The CDR3 sequence is 12 residues long. V lost 3 bases and J 5 bases, leaving 6 bases between the germline ends. This clonotype originated in a human donor with alopecia areata. Here the sequenced sample was CD4+ T cells sorted from blood, taken at week 0. The chain has TRBV7-9 and TRBJ2-3; D remains ambiguous. The CDR3 DNA sequence: TGTGCCAGCAGCTTTACGGTAGATACGCAGTATTTT. Translation gives CASSFTVDTQYF.